The 11 T cell receptor beta chains presented below share a single source sample, sequenced in a study of blood T cell repertoires in COVID-19. Data came from immunoSEQ multiplex PCR; TCRdb stores just in-frame clones and leaves some out. The table includes about 220,000 clones, 75% to 85% detected once. The sample taken for sequencing was peripheral blood. These receptors all stem from a woman of 80 years or more with COVID-19, enrolled during active disease.

The J gene is TRBJ1-1, the V gene TRBV20-1; D ambiguous. The CDR3 is 11 amino acids. Germline CDR1 is DFQATT and CDR2 is SNEGSKA (reference sequence). Trimming took 3 bases from V and 7 from J, leaving 9 bases between them. CDR3 DNA: TGCAGTGCTAGCCCTCAGCGTGAAGCTTTCTTT. It codes for CSASPQREAFF.

V and J are TRBV30 and TRBJ1-1; D call uncertain. Trimming took 0 bases from V and 10 from J, leaving 12 bases between them. Germline CDR1 and CDR2: GTSNPN and SVGIG (reference sequence). There are 12 residues in the CDR3. The CDR3 DNA is TGTGCCTGGAGTGTATTTCAGGCTGCAGCTTTCTTT. It codes for CAWSVFQAAAFF.

The V gene is TRBV5-1, the J gene TRBJ2-2, with D tentatively TRBD1 (5 bases). Looked up from germline, CDR1 is SGHRS and CDR2 is YFSETQ. The V gene lost 0 bases and the J gene lost 5 bases, with 14 bases spanning the gap. The CDR3 runs to 16 residues. Written as DNA, the CDR3 is TGCGCCAGCAGCTTGGGGGCAGGGCAGTTAACCGGGGAGCTGTTTTTT. Protein sequence: CASSLGAGQLTGELFF.

The chain links TRBV18 to TRBJ1-1, with D perhaps matching TRBD1 (6 bases). Germline-derived CDR1 and CDR2 are KGHSH and LQKENI. The CDR3 extends over 14 amino acids. Trimming cost V 1 base and J 11 bases, with 17 bases left between them. CDR3 coding DNA: TGTGCCAGCTCACCACAAGGGGGGGCAACGGAGGCTTTCTTT. Amino acid sequence: CASSPQGGATEAFF.

This clone has just a few counts. The genes are TRBV28 and TRBJ1-2, with D unclear. CDR1 is MDHEN and CDR2 is SYDVKM in the germline V gene. This CDR3 contains 16 residues. The germline V and J ends were trimmed by 3 bases and 6 bases, with 20 bases remaining between them. The CDR3 DNA sequence: TGTGCCAGCAGTTTGGGAGACAAGCTTCACACTCATGGCTACACCTTC. Its protein product is CASSLGDKLHTHGYTF.

This clone was observed a single time. The V and J genes are TRBV11-3 and TRBJ2-3; D gene ambiguous. Germline V gene data show CDR1 as SGHNT and CDR2 as YENEEA. Trimming took 0 bases from V and 4 from J, leaving 8 bases between them. The CDR3 spans 14 residues. The CDR3 protein is CASSLDRGSDTQYF. The CDR3 DNA reads as TGTGCCAGCAGCTTAGATCGCGGTTCAGATACGCAGTATTTT.

V usage is TRBV4-3 and J usage is TRBJ2-2; no clear D gene. The CDR3 runs 14 residues. Trimming shortened V by 4 bases and J by 6 bases, and 12 bases separated the two germline ends. The germline V gene has CDR1 LGHNA and CDR2 YSLEER. CDR3 bases: TGCGCCAGCAGCCGCCACAACAACGCCGGGGAGCTGTTTTTT. It codes for CASSRHNNAGELFF.

The chain combines TRBV14 with TRBJ2-6, with TRBD1 matching over 9 bases. The CDR3 is 18 residues long. The V gene end was trimmed by 1 base and the J gene end by 0 bases; junction bases not matched to a gene: 4. The germline CDR1 and CDR2 sequences are SGHDN and FVKESK. In DNA form, the CDR3 reads TGTGCCAGCAGCCAAGCGGACAGGGGTCTCTCTGGGGCCAACGTCCTGACTTTC. This sequence encodes CASSQADRGLSGANVLTF.

This clone was counted a few times. The chain couples TRBV7-2 to TRBJ2-1, with 11 nucleotides matching TRBD1. Germline V lookup: CDR1 SGHTA, CDR2 FQGNSA. The J segment lost 9 bases and the V segment lost 6 bases, leaving 13 bases of the junction unmatched. This CDR3 spans 16 amino acids. The CDR3 nucleotides are TGTGCCAGCAGGGAAAGGGGACAGGGGGGATGGAGTGAGCAGTTCTTC. As protein: CASRERGQGGWSEQFF.

This clone was detected ten times or more. The gene calls are TRBV5-1 and TRBJ1-5, with a possible D match to TRBD1 (6 bases). Germline loops: CDR1 SGHRS, CDR2 YFSETQ. This CDR3 has 16 amino acids. V lost 4 bases and J 6 bases, leaving 20 bases between the germline ends. This chain's CDR3 is CASSPGLGRGSQPQHF. The CDR3 DNA reads TGCGCCAGCAGCCCTGGCCTAGGGAGGGGGAGTCAGCCCCAGCATTTT.

CDR3 nucleotide sequence: TGTGCCAGCAGTTCCCTAGTTAGAGGGAACTCCGAGCAGTACTTC. It yields the protein CASSSLVRGNSEQYF. This chain connects TRBV6-5 to TRBJ2-7, with D perhaps matching TRBD2 (5 bases). The CDR3 contains 15 residues. Trimming cost V 4 bases and J 6 bases, with 19 bases left between them. From germline, CDR1 is MNHEY and CDR2 SVGAGI.